The source of this TCR beta chain is a study of blood T cell repertoires in COVID-19. Study details: The United States, Italy and Spain provided the acute and convalescent COVID-19 samples.

Participants' reported clinical history set cohort assignment. Assay used: immunoSEQ multiplex PCR; TCRdb lists only in-frame clones, some missing. The sample shows hundreds of thousands of clones, approximately 80% of them seen only once. This CDR3 has 13 residues. V was cut by 1 base and J by 2 bases, with 6 bases left in between. Germline V gene sequence: CDR1 SGDLS, CDR2 YYNGEE. Sequenced input: PBMCs or T cells enriched from blood (not recorded which). This TCR was recovered from a woman aged 40 to 49 with acute COVID-19. This chain connects TRBV9 to TRBJ1-1; D not resolved. This chain's CDR3 is CASSVTLNTEAFF. The CDR3 DNA follows: TGTGCCAGCAGCGTAACTCTCAACACTGAAGCTTTCTTT.